One sample yielded the 30 T cell receptor beta chains listed below, sequenced in a study of T cell changes during pregnancy in multiple sclerosis (dated by TCRdb to between 2018 and 2021). Library prep was done by the immunoSEQ multiplex PCR assay. Sourced from immuneACCESS, this table was stored by TCRdb with only in-frame sequences that have V and J called. A share of the clones is absent; for the studies checked, an unresolved V gene accounts for under half, and the remainder has no known explanation. The sample has about 73,000 clones on record, 92% of them singletons. The ten largest clones add up to roughly 2.8% of the sample. Sequencing used peripheral blood, obtained in the third trimester of pregnancy. These receptors were obtained from a female donor in good health, enrolled as a control in a pregnancy study.

V usage is TRBV28 and J usage is TRBJ2-1; 14 positions agree with TRBD2. In germline, CDR1 is MDHEN, CDR2 SYDVKM. This CDR3 comprises 16 residues. The trim removed 6 bases at V and 4 bases at J, leaving 5 bases unmatched. The CDR3 region is CASSPGTSGGYNEQFF. CDR3 bases: TGTGCCAGCAGCCCTGGGACTAGCGGGGGATACAATGAGCAGTTCTTC.

The chain is built from TRBV11-2 and TRBJ1-4, with D possibly matching TRBD1 (6 bases). This CDR3 is 14 amino acids long. Looked up from germline, CDR1 is SGHAT and CDR2 is FQNNGV. Trimming shortened V by 5 bases and J by 5 bases, and 12 bases separated the two germline ends. The CDR3 region is CASSQRQANEKLFF. The DNA for the CDR3 is TGTGCCAGCAGCCAACGACAGGCGAATGAAAAACTGTTTTTT.

There are a few counts of this clone. V usage is TRBV6-5 and J usage is TRBJ1-6; D call uncertain. V was pared by 2 bases and J by 8 bases, with 7 bases between. CDR1 MNHEY and CDR2 SVGAGI come from the germline V gene. This CDR3 is 13 amino acids long. The CDR3: CASSYREDSPLHF. CDR3 in DNA: TGTGCCAGCAGTTACCGGGAGGATTCACCCCTCCACTTT.

A remark on this clone: An end of the junction does not agree with germline; a read error may underlie this. The gene calls are TRBV5-6 and TRBJ2-3; 8 positions match TRBD2. CDR1 and CDR2 (germline): SGHDT, YYEEEE. This CDR3 contains 15 residues. CDR3 sequence (DNA): TGTGCCAGCAGTCTACCGGGACTAGGCACGGATACGCAGTATTTT. Protein sequence: CASSLPGLGTDTQYF.

The chain combines TRBV6-1 with TRBJ1-5; D not resolved. Between the trimmed V and J ends, which lost 9 bases and 2 bases, there was a span of 11 bases. CDR1 and CDR2 (germline): MNHNS, SASEGT. The CDR3 is 13 residues long. CDR3 sequence: CASAWLRNQPQHF. CDR3 DNA sequence: TGTGCCAGTGCTTGGCTTCGCAATCAGCCCCAGCATTTT.

The chain recombines TRBV7-3 with TRBJ1-1; a weak D match, TRBD1 (5 bases). This CDR3 comprises 13 residues. V shed 3 bases and J shed 3 bases, with 8 bases lying between them. The germline gives CDR1 SGHTA, CDR2 FQGTGA. The CDR3 reads CASSFSRDTEAFF. The CDR3 bases are TGTGCCAGCAGCTTTAGCAGGGACACTGAAGCTTTCTTT.

The V gene is TRBV5-1, the J gene TRBJ2-2; a weak D match, TRBD1 (6 bases). CDR3 length equals 15 residues. Germline V gives CDR1 SGHRS, CDR2 YFSETQ. The V gene lost 0 bases and the J gene lost 6 bases, with 12 bases spanning the gap. DNA of the CDR3: TGCGCCAGCAGCTTGGAACCAGGGGTAGCCGGGGAGCTGTTTTTT. This encodes CASSLEPGVAGELFF.

This clone was seen once. The CDR3 DNA is TGTGCCAGCAGCTTAGGTTACGGTGATGACTACGAGCAGTACTTC. It yields the protein CASSLGYGDDYEQYF. The chain is built from TRBV11-2 and TRBJ2-7, with D hard to call. Germline CDR1 is SGHAT and CDR2 is FQNNGV. Trimming took 1 base from V and 3 from J, leaving 13 bases between them. This CDR3 spans 15 amino acids. The variable domain in full, with the rest retrieved from reference TRBV11-2 and TRBJ2-7, is EAGVAQSPRYKIIEKRQSVAFWCNPISGHATLYWYQQILGQGPKLLIQFQNNGVVDDSQLPKDRFSAERLKGVDSTLKIQPAKLEDSAVYLCASSLGYGDDYEQYFGPGTRLTVT.

V and J are TRBV27 and TRBJ1-5, with D unresolved. Germline CDR1 MNHEY, CDR2 SMNVEV (reference sequence). This CDR3 comprises 13 residues. With 4 bases removed from V and 5 bases from J, the gap between germline ends came to 9 bases. CDR3 in amino acids: CASSYSLYQPQHF. The CDR3 DNA follows: TGTGCCAGCAGTTATTCCCTCTATCAGCCCCAGCATTTT.

The chain recombines TRBV5-4 with TRBJ2-1; D is ambiguous. V dropped 1 base and J dropped 1 base, with 9 bases sitting between them. From germline, CDR1 is SGHNT and CDR2 YYREEE (reference sequence). This CDR3 contains 15 residues. The CDR3: CASSLPTGSYNEQFF. CDR3 bases: TGTGCCAGCAGCTTGCCAACCGGGTCCTACAATGAGCAGTTCTTC. Complete variable domain (other parts from reference TRBV5-4 and TRBJ2-1): ETGVTQSPTHLIKTRGQQVTLRCSSQSGHNTVSWYQQALGQGPQFIFQYYREEENGRGNFPPRFSGLQFPNYSSELNVNALELDDSALYLCASSLPTGSYNEQFFGPGTRLTVL.

V and J are TRBV4-1 and TRBJ2-2; 7 bases fit TRBD1. This CDR3 contains 14 residues. Trimming cost V 3 bases and J 5 bases; bases outside gene matches: 3. Germline CDR1 reads MGHRA; CDR2 reads YSYEKL. CDR3 sequence: CASSHVQGTGELFF. In DNA form, the CDR3 reads TGCGCCAGCAGCCACGTACAGGGGACCGGGGAGCTGTTTTTT.

CDR3 sequence (DNA): TGTGCCAGCACCCCCGGGGGGGCAGGTGGGGAGACCCAGTACTTC. Its protein product is CASTPGGAGGETQYF. The chain joins TRBV28 to TRBJ2-5; 8 bases fit TRBD2. V lost 7 bases and J lost 5; bases outside the gene matches: 12. The CDR3 consists of 15 residues. Germline lookup yields CDR1 MDHEN and CDR2 SYDVKM.

This clone was observed a few times. This chain links TRBV7-9 with TRBJ1-1, with 8 nucleotides matching TRBD1. Germline trimming cut 5 bases from V and 4 bases from J; bases unmatched to any gene: 6. CDR1 and CDR2 (germline): SEHNR, FQNEAQ (reference sequence). CDR3 size: 14 residues. CDR3 sequence reads: CASSPGQGGTEAFF. The CDR3 region has the DNA TGTGCCAGCAGCCCAGGACAGGGAGGCACTGAAGCTTTCTTT. Complete variable domain (other parts from reference TRBV7-9 and TRBJ1-1): DTGVSQNPRHKITKRGQNVTFRCDPISEHNRLYWYRQTLGQGPEFLTYFQNEAQLEKSRLLSDRFSAERPKGSFSTLEIQRTEQGDSAMYLCASSPGQGGTEAFFGQGTRLTVV.

V gene TRBV6-6 combines with J gene TRBJ1-5, with D perhaps matching TRBD1 (5 bases). This CDR3 contains 15 residues. Germline V CDR1 and CDR2: MNHNY, SVGAGI (reference sequence). Trimming took off 4 bases at V and 4 bases at J, with 14 bases between the two ends. The CDR3: CASSLHPTGNQPQHF. The DNA of the CDR3 is TGTGCCAGCAGTTTACACCCCACAGGAAATCAGCCCCAGCATTTT.

The CDR3 is CASSSHGQTEAFF. The DNA of the CDR3 is TGTGCCAGCAGTTCCCATGGACAGACTGAAGCTTTCTTT. This rearrangement joins TRBV27 to TRBJ1-1; D is possibly TRBD1 (6 bases). Germline-derived CDR1 and CDR2 are MNHEY and SMNVEV (reference sequence). Trimming removed 4 bases from V and 5 bases from J, with 11 bases in between. This CDR3 comprises 13 residues.

The chain joins TRBV28 to TRBJ1-2, with 10 bases matching TRBD1. J gave up 3 bases and V 7 bases, and 5 bases lay outside the gene matches. The CDR3 has 14 amino acids. Germline V gene data show CDR1 as MDHEN and CDR2 as SYDVKM. DNA for the CDR3: TGTGCCAGCACCAAAGACAGGGGGCACTATGGCTACACCTTC. Its protein is CASTKDRGHYGYTF.

The V and J genes are TRBV6-5 and TRBJ1-5, with D possibly being TRBD1 (5 bases). The CDR3 runs to 15 residues. The V end lost 4 bases, the J end lost 3 bases, and 13 bases lay between the germline ends. In germline, CDR1 is MNHEY, CDR2 SVGAGI. The CDR3 is CASSSSGGFNQPQHF. CDR3 DNA: TGTGCCAGCAGTTCCTCGGGGGGTTTCAATCAGCCCCAGCATTTT.

The chain joins TRBV7-9 to TRBJ2-7; weak D call: TRBD1 (6 bases). Germline V gene data show CDR1 as SEHNR and CDR2 as FQNEAQ (reference sequence). This CDR3 comprises 13 residues. Trimming pared 5 bases from V and 4 bases from J, leaving 12 bases between. The CDR3 spells CASSPTGWYEQYF. In DNA form, the CDR3 reads TGTGCCAGCAGCCCCACAGGGTGGTACGAGCAGTACTTC.

V is TRBV7-6 and J is TRBJ2-7; TRBD1 agrees at 10 bases. The CDR3 has 14 residues. V lost 1 base, J lost 5 bases, and 2 bases stayed unmatched. From germline, CDR1 is SGHVS and CDR2 FNYEAQ. Here the CDR3 DNA reads TGTGCCAGCAGCTTAGGGGGGACAGGGGACGAGCAGTACTTC. Its translation is CASSLGGTGDEQYF.

This chain connects TRBV30 to TRBJ1-5; D may be TRBD1 (5 bases). Germline V CDR1 and CDR2: GTSNPN, SVGIG (reference sequence). The CDR3 runs to 15 residues. The V end was cut by 0 bases, the J end by 3 bases, with 12 bases between. In DNA form, the CDR3 reads TGTGCCTGGAGTGTACCGGGGGTTTCCAATCAGCCCCAGCATTTT. It yields the protein CAWSVPGVSNQPQHF.

The chain joins TRBV11-3 to TRBJ2-3; D perhaps matches TRBD1 (6 bases). There are 15 residues in the CDR3. Germline loops: CDR1 SGHNT, CDR2 YENEEA. V lost 2 bases, J lost 5 bases, and 14 bases lay in between. The CDR3 bases are TGTGCCAGCAGCTTACAGGGGTCTCGGGGAGATACGCAGTATTTT. Translating gives CASSLQGSRGDTQYF. Combining the CDR3 with reference TRBV11-3 and TRBJ2-3 gives the whole variable domain EAGVVQSPRYKIIEKKQPVAFWCNPISGHNTLYWYLQNLGQGPELLIRYENEEAVDDSQLPKDRFSAERLKGVDSTLKIQPAELGDSAVYLCASSLQGSRGDTQYFGPGTRLTVL.

This sequence joins TRBV7-2 and TRBJ2-1, with D maybe TRBD2 (6 bases). CDR3 length: 13 amino acids. Germline CDR1 is SGHTA and CDR2 is FQGNSA. Trimming pared 0 bases from V and 9 bases from J, leaving 9 bases between. CDR3 coding DNA: TGTGCCAGCAGCTTAGCGGGAGGCATTGAGCAGTTCTTC. Amino acids: CASSLAGGIEQFF. Together with reference TRBV7-2 and TRBJ2-1, the CDR3 gives the full variable domain: GAGVSQSPSNKVTEKGKDVELRCDPISGHTALYWYRQSLGQGLEFLIYFQGNSAPDKSGLPSDRFSAERTGGSVSTLTIQRTQQEDSAVYLCASSLAGGIEQFFGPGTRLTVL.

The chain uses TRBV2 and TRBJ2-7, with a possible D match to TRBD1 (6 bases). The CDR3 is 13 amino acids. Trimming removed 5 bases at V and 3 bases at J, with 11 bases between. CDR1 is SNHLY, CDR2 FYNNEI, per germline. The CDR3 loop reads CASSLNRVYEQYF. As DNA, the CDR3 is TGTGCCAGCAGTTTAAACAGGGTCTACGAGCAGTACTTC.

The rearrangement joins TRBV28 to TRBJ1-1; no definite D call. The CDR3 spans 13 residues. V was trimmed by 5 bases and J by 0 bases, leaving 7 bases between them. Germline V gene data show CDR1 as MDHEN and CDR2 as SYDVKM. In DNA form, the CDR3 reads TGTGCCAGCAGTCTGACACTGAACACTGAAGCTTTCTTT. Translation gives CASSLTLNTEAFF.

For the CDR3, the DNA is TGTGCCACCAGCAGAGAAACAGGCTCTGGGGCCAACGTCCTGACTTTC. Translating it yields CATSRETGSGANVLTF. The chain is built from TRBV15 and TRBJ2-6; D is possibly TRBD1 (5 bases). There are 16 residues in the CDR3. Trimming took off 0 bases at V and 0 bases at J, with 6 bases between the two ends. Per germline, CDR1 LNHNV and CDR2 YYDKDF (reference sequence). The full variable domain, in which reference TRBV15 and TRBJ2-6 provide the parts outside the CDR3, is DAMVIQNPRYQVTQFGKPVTLSCSQTLNHNVMYWYQQKSSQAPKLLFHYYDKDFNNEADTPDNFQSRRPNTSFCFLDIRSPGLGDTAMYLCATSRETGSGANVLTFGAGSRLTVL.

Concerning this clone itself: Other DNA variants within this sample encode the same CDR3. The chain recombines TRBV27 with TRBJ1-1, with 9 positions matching TRBD1. Germline V gene sequence: CDR1 MNHEY, CDR2 SMNVEV (reference sequence). The CDR3 is 14 amino acids. V was pared by 5 bases and J by 3 bases, with 4 bases of the junction left unmatched. CDR3 sequence (DNA): TGTGCCAGCAGTCTAGACAGGGGGGACACTGAAGCTTTCTTT. Protein sequence: CASSLDRGDTEAFF.

The chain is built from TRBV15 and TRBJ2-7; TRBD1 agrees at 12 bases. The CDR3 has 16 residues. V lost 3 bases to trimming and J lost 5 bases; unmatched junction nucleotides: 8. Germline CDR1 reads LNHNV; CDR2 reads YYDKDF (reference sequence). The CDR3 DNA is TGTGCCACCAGCAGGAGACTTGGGACAGGGGGCCACGAGCAGTACTTC. This sequence encodes CATSRRLGTGGHEQYF.

The V gene is TRBV28, the J gene TRBJ1-3; the D gene is possibly TRBD1 (5 bases). The CDR3 has 15 amino acids. Germline CDR1 is MDHEN and CDR2 is SYDVKM. The V end was cut by 5 bases, the J end by 0 bases, with 11 bases between. CDR3 in DNA: TGTGCCAGCAGTAACCCAGGGTCCTCTGGAAACACCATATATTTT. The encoded protein is CASSNPGSSGNTIYF.

The chain carries TRBV7-2 and TRBJ1-2; the match to TRBD1 covers 12 bases. This CDR3 spans 18 amino acids. V was clipped by 6 bases and J by 4 bases; unmatched bases: 15. The germline CDR1 and CDR2 sequences are SGHTA and FQGNSA. CDR3 region: CASRLTGTGGRTRYGYTF. CDR3 DNA sequence: TGTGCCAGCAGGCTAACGGGGACAGGGGGCCGAACCCGCTATGGCTACACCTTC.

This clone came up once. J is TRBJ1-1 and V is TRBV7-9; D unresolved. The CDR3 sequence is 15 residues long. Between the trimmed V and J ends, which lost 1 base and 2 bases, there was a span of 11 bases. Germline V gives CDR1 SEHNR, CDR2 FQNEAQ (reference sequence). The CDR3, as DNA: TGTGCCAGCAGCTTAGGGAGTCGGTTAAACACTGAAGCTTTCTTT. It translates to CASSLGSRLNTEAFF.